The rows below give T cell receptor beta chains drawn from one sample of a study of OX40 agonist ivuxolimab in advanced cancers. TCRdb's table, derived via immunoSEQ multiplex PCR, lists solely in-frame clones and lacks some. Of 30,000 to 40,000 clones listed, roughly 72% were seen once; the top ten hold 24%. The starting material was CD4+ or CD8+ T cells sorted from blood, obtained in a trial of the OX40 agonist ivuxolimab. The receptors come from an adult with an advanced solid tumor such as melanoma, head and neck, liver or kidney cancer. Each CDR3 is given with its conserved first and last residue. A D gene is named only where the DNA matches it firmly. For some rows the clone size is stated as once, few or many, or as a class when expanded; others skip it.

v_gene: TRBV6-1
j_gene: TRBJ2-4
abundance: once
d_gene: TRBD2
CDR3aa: CASSDRAGGAPLAKNIQYF
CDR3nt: TGTGCCAGCAGTGACCGAGCGGGGGGTGCACCCTTAGCCAAAAACATTCAGTACTTC

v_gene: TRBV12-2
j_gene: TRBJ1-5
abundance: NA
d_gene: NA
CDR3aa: CASRLDRSHQPQHF
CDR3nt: TGTGCAAGTCGCTTAGACCGAAGTCATCAGCCCCAGCATTTT

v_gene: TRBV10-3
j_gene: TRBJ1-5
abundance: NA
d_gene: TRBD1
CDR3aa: CAINTGGLSNQPQHF
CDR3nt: TGTGCCATCAATACAGGGGGGCTGAGCAATCAGCCCCAGCATTTT

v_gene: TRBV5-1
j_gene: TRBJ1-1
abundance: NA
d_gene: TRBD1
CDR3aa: CASRLGQGASEAFF
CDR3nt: TGCGCCAGCAGACTGGGGCAGGGGGCCTCTGAAGCTTTCTTT

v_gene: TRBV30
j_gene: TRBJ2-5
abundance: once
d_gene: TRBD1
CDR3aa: CAWSGGQGWETQYF
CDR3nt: TGTGCCTGGAGTGGGGGACAGGGGTGGGAGACCCAGTACTTC

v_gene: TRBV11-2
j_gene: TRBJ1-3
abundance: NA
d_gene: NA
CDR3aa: CASSLRLDGGSGNTIYF
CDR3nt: TGTGCCAGCAGCTTACGGCTGGACGGAGGGTCTGGAAACACCATATATTTT

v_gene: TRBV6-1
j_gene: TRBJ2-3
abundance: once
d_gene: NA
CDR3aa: CASSVGARDTQYF
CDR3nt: TGTGCCAGCAGTGTAGGGGCTCGAGATACGCAGTATTTT

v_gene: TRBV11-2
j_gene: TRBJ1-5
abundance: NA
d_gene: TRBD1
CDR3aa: CASSIGTVGNQPQHF
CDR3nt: TGTGCCAGCAGCATCGGGACAGTTGGGAATCAGCCCCAGCATTTT

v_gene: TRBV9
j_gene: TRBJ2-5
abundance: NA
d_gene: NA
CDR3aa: CASSGTNQETQYF
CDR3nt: TGTGCCAGCAGCGGGACTAATCAAGAGACCCAGTACTTC

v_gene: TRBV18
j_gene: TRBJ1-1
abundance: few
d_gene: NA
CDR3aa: CASSPGQGLSFTEAFF
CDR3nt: TGTGCCAGCTCACCTGGTCAGGGGTTAAGTTTCACTGAAGCTTTCTTT

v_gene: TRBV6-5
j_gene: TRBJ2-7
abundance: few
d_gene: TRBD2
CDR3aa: CASSLGGAKYF
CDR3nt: TGTGCCAGCAGCCTCGGGGGGGCAAAGTACTTC

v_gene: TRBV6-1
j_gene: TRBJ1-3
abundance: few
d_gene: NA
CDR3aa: CASSEVTTRGNTIYF
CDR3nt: TGTGCCAGCAGTGAAGTAACCACTCGCGGAAACACCATATATTTT

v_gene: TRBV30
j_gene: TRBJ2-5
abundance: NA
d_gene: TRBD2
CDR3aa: CAWSASGGPQETQYF
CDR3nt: TGTGCCTGGAGCGCTAGCGGGGGACCCCAAGAGACCCAGTACTTC

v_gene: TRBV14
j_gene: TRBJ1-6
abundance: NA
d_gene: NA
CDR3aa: CASSRSFPSYNSPLHF
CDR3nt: TGTGCCAGCAGCCGGTCTTTCCCCTCCTATAATTCACCCCTCCACTTT

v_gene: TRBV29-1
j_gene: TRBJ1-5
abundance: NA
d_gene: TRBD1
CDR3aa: CSVGGQGTSQPQHF
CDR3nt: TGCAGCGTTGGCGGACAGGGTACAAGTCAGCCCCAGCATTTT

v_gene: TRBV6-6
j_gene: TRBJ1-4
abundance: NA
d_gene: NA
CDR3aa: CASSYSRGAEKLFF
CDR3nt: TGTGCCAGCAGTTACTCCCGGGGGGCTGAAAAACTGTTTTTT